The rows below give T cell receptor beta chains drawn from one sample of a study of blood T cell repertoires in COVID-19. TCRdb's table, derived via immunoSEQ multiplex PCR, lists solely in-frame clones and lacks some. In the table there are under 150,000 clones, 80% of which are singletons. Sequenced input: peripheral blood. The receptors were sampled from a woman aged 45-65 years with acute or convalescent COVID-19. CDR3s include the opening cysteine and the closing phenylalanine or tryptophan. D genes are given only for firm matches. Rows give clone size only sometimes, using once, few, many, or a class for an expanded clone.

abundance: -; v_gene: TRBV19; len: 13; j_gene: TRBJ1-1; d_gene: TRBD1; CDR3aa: CASSRTGETEAFF; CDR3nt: TGTGCCAGTAGCCGGACAGGGGAAACTGAAGCTTTCTTT
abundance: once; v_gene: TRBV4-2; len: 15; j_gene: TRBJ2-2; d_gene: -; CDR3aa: CASSPRTANTGELFF; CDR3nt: TGTGCCAGCAGCCCCCGGACTGCTAACACCGGGGAGCTGTTTTTT
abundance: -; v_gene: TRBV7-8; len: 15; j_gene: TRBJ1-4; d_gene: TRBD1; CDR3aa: CASSLNQGAREKLFF; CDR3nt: TGTGCCAGCAGCTTAAACCAGGGGGCAAGGGAAAAACTGTTTTTT
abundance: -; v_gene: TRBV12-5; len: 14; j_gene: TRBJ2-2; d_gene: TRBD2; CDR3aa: CASGWSGDTGELFF; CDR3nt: TGTGCTAGTGGTTGGAGCGGGGACACCGGGGAGCTGTTTTTT
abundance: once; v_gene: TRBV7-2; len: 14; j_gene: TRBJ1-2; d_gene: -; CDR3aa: CASSLATQTGGYTF; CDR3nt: TGTGCCAGCAGCTTGGCAACCCAGACGGGAGGCTACACCTTC
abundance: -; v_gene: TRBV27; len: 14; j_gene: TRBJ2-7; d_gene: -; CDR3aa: CASSPTVDSYEQYF; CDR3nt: TGTGCCAGCAGCCCGACAGTGGACTCCTACGAGCAGTACTTC
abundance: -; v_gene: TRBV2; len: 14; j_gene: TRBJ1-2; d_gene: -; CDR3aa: CASSGAGANIGYTF; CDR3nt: TGTGCCAGCAGTGGGGCAGGGGCGAATATTGGCTACACCTTC
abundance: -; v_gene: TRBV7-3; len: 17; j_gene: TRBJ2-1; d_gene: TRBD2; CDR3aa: CASSRPRGGGNYNEQFF; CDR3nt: TGTGCCAGCAGCCGGCCCCGGGGCGGGGGAAACTACAATGAGCAGTTCTTC
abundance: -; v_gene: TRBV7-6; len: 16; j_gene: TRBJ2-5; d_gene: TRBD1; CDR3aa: CASSHRVTGVKETQYF; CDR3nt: TGTGCCAGCAGCCACCGGGTGACAGGGGTAAAAGAGACCCAGTACTTC
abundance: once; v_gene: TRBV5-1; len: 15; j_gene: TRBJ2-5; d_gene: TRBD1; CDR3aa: CASSLAGQGQETQYF; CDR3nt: TGCGCCAGCAGCTTGGCGGGACAGGGCCAAGAGACCCAGTACTTC
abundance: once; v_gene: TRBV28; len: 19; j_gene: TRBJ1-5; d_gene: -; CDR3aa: CASSSHHLVGDKLDQPQHF; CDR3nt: TGTGCCAGCAGTTCACACCATCTGGTAGGGGACAAGCTCGATCAGCCCCAGCATTTT
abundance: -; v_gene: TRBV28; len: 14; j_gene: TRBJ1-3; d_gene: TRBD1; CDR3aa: CASSTTGVGNTIYF; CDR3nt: TGTGCCAGCAGTACGACAGGGGTGGGAAACACCATATATTTT
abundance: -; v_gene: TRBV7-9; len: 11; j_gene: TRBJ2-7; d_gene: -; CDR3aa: CASSRLYEQYF; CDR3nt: TGTGCCAGCAGCCGACTCTACGAGCAGTACTTC
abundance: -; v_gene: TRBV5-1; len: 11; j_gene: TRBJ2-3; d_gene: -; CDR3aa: CASHREDTQYF; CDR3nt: TGCGCCAGTCACCGGGAAGATACGCAGTATTTT
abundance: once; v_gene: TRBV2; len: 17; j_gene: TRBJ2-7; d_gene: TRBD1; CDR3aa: CASSDSSWGQVNYEQYF; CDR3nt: TGTGCCAGCAGTGACTCTAGTTGGGGACAGGTGAACTACGAGCAGTACTTC
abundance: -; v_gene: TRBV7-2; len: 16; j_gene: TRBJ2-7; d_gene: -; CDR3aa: CASSAGPTAINREQYF; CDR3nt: TGTGCCAGCAGCGCGGGACCTACGGCTATTAACCGCGAGCAGTACTTC
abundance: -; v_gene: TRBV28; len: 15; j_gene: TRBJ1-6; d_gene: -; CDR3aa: CASSLAGVNNSPLHF; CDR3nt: TGTGCCAGCAGTTTAGCAGGGGTTAATAATTCACCCCTCCACTTT
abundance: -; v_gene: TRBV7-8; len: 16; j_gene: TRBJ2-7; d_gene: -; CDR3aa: CASSPSRGRRFDEQYF; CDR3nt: TGTGCCAGCAGCCCTAGCCGGGGTAGGCGGTTCGACGAGCAGTACTTC
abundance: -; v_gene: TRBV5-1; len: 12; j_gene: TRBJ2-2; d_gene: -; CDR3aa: CASSLVMGELFF; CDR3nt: TGCGCCAGCAGCTTGGTTATGGGGGAGCTGTTTTTT
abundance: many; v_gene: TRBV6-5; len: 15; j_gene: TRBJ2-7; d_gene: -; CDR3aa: CASSPEGASSYEQYF; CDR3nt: TGTGCCAGCAGTCCTGAGGGAGCGTCTTCCTACGAGCAGTACTTC
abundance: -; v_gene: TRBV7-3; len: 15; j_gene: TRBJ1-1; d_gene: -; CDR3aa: CASSPLGAMNTEAFF; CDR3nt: TGTGCCAGCAGCCCCCTAGGTGCTATGAACACTGAAGCTTTCTTT
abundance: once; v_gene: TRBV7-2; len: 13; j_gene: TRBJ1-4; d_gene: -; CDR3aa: CASSGGANEKLFF; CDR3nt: TGTGCCAGCAGTGGAGGGGCTAATGAAAAACTGTTTTTT